What follows describes a single TCR beta chain. Which antigen it targets is not known. It has no much larger one-base neighbor in the sample; base qualities were not kept. As encoded in the germline V gene, CDR1 is ENHRY while CDR2 is SYGVKD. V is shortened by 0 bases, J by 2 bases, and the region joining them spans 7 bases. Taken from cysteine to phenylalanine, the CDR3 has 14 residues. The read is trimmed to its CDR3 DNA, 42 bases read in frame from base 1. TCRbeta CDR3 regions were amplified from genomic DNA by means of the immunoSEQ Assay, a bias-controlled multiplex PCR. The source study handled its data this way. Within the assay, amplification of reference gene primers was used to estimate how many nucleated cells each sample contained. Sequence reads were collapsed and filtered to measure the absolute abundance of every unique TCRbeta CDR3 rearrangement. For each sample, productive Simpson clonality was calculated as the square root of Simpson's diversity index over productive rearrangements. The clones in this table, taken by TCRdb from immuneACCESS, are in-frame only. Not every clone is retained; where verified, under half of the shortfall comes from an unresolved V gene, and the cause of the rest is unknown. From that table come the V and J calls and clone size; the DNA was used to work out D and trimming. Across this sample there are approximately 300,000 clones, with around 89% seen only once. Of the sample, approximately 4.2% falls within the top ten clones.

Collaborating institutions collected whole blood in K2EDTA tubes following their own protocols. For TCRbeta analysis, collaborators shipped samples in one of three forms: frozen whole blood, isolated PBMCs, or DNA extracted from either of those sample types. This sample was included in a study of blood T cell repertoires in COVID-19 (dated by TCRdb to the early 2020s). Describing the broader study: Samples from collaborators originated in the United States, Italy and Spain and spanned both the acute and convalescent phases of COVID-19. The material from the prospective study consisted of cDNA or gDNA derived from T cells, B-cell-depleted T cells, or PBMCs. Deeply sampled blood TCRbeta repertoires from subjects exposed to, actively infected with, or recovered from COVID-19 were included in the dataset. The repertoires were released in a freely available public database intended as a resource for research on the immune response to SARS-CoV-2. The samples were drawn from the first 160 participants of the ongoing ImmuneRACE study and from some 1,300 subjects provided by 6 global collaborators. The sample metadata nearly always contained a de-identified subject ID, COVID-19 status, age in years and sex. Where available, HLA class I and class II types were taken from metadata supplied by the sample provider and were not determined by assay-based typing. What the work shows at the level of the full study, not this receptor alone: The amount of clinical and demographic metadata varied by source and participant and was provided uncurated.

Sequenced material: peripheral blood. This TCR derives from a man in his forties with acute or convalescent COVID-19. The chain couples TRBV10-3 to TRBJ1-2; the D gene is not confidently resolved. CDR3 region: CAISESQRNYGYTF. The DNA sequence is as follows: TGTGCCATCAGTGAGTCGCAACGGAACTATGGCTACACCTTC.